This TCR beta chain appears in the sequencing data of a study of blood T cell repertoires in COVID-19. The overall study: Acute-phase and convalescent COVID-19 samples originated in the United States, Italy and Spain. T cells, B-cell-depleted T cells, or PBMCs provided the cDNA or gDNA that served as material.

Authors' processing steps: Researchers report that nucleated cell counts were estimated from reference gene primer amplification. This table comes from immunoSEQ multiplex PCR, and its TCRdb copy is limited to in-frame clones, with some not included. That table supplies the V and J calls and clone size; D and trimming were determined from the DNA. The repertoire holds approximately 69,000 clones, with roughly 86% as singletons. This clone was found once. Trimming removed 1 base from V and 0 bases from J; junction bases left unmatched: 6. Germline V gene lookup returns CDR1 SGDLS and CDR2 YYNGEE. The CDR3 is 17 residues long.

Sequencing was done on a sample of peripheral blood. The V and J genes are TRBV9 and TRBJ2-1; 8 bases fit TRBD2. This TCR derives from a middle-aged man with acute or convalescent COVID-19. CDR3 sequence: CASSVTIAGSSYNEQFF. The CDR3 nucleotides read TGTGCCAGCAGCGTAACGATAGCGGGGAGCTCCTACAATGAGCAGTTCTTC.